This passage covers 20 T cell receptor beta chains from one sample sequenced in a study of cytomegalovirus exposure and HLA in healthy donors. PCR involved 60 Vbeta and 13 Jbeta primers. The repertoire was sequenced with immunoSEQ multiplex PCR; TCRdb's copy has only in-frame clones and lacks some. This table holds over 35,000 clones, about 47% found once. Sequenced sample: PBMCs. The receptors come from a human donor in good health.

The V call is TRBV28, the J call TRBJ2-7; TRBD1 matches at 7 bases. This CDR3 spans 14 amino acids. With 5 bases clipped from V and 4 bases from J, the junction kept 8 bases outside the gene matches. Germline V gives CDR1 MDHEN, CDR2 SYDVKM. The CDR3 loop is CASSDRVKVYEQYF. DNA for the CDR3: TGTGCCAGCAGTGACAGGGTTAAGGTTTACGAGCAGTACTTC. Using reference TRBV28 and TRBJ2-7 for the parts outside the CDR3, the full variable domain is DVKVTQSSRYLVKRTGEKVFLECVQDMDHENMFWYRQDPGLGLRLIYFSYDVKMKEKGDIPEGYSVSREKKERFSLILESASTNQTSMYLCASSDRVKVYEQYFGPGTRLTVT.

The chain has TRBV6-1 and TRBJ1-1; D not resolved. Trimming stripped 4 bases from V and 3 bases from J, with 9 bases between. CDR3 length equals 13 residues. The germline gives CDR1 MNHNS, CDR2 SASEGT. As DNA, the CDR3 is TGTGCCAGCAGTGTTATAGTCGACACTGAAGCTTTCTTT. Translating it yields CASSVIVDTEAFF.

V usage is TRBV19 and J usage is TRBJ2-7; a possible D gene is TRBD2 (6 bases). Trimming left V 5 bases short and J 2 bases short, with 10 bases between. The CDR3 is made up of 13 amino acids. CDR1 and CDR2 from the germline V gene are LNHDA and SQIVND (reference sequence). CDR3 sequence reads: CASSLGGPYEQYF. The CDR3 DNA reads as TGTGCCAGTAGTTTGGGAGGTCCCTACGAGCAGTACTTC.

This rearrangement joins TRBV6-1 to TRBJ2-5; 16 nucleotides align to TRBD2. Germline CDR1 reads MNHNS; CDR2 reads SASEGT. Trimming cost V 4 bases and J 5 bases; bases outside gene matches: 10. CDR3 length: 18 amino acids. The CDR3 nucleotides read TGTGCCAGCAGTGGGGGACTAGCGGGAGGGCGAGTGAGGGAGACCCAGTACTTC. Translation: CASSGGLAGGRVRETQYF.

The CDR3, as DNA: TGTGCCAGCAGCTTAGTTGGGACAGGGGATAACTATGGCTACACCTTC. Translation: CASSLVGTGDNYGYTF. The J gene is TRBJ1-2, the V gene TRBV7-9; TRBD1 matches 10 bases. The CDR3 sequence is 16 residues long. The V segment lost 1 base and the J segment 1 base; nucleotides outside the gene matches: 3. Germline V gene lookup returns CDR1 SEHNR and CDR2 FQNEAQ (reference sequence). Complete variable domain (other parts from reference TRBV7-9 and TRBJ1-2): DTGVSQNPRHKITKRGQNVTFRCDPISEHNRLYWYRQTLGQGPEFLTYFQNEAQLEKSRLLSDRFSAERPKGSFSTLEIQRTEQGDSAMYLCASSLVGTGDNYGYTFGSGTRLTVV.

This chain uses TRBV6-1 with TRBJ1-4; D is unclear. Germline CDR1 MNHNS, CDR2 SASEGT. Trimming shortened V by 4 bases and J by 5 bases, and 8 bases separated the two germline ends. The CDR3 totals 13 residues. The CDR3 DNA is TGTGCCAGCAGTGTCACCAGGAATGAAAAACTGTTTTTT. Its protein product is CASSVTRNEKLFF.

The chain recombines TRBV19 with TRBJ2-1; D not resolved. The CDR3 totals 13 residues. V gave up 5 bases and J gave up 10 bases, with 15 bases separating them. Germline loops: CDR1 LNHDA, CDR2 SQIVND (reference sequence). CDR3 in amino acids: CASSPSQLLEQFF. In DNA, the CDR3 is TGTGCCAGTAGTCCCTCGCAACTTTTGGAGCAGTTCTTC.

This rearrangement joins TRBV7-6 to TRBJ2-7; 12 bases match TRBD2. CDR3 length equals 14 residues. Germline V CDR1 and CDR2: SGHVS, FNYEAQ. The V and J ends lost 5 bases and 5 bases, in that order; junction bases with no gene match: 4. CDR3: CASSLRTSGNEQYF. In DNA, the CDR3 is TGTGCCAGCAGCCTTCGGACTAGCGGGAACGAGCAGTACTTC.

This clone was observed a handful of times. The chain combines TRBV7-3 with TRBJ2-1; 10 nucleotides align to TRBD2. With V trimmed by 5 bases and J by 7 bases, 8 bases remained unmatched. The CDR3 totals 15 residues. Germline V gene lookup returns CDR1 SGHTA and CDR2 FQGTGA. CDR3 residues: CASSPGTSVRNEQFF. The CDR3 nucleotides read TGTGCCAGCAGCCCTGGGACTAGCGTTCGGAATGAGCAGTTCTTC.

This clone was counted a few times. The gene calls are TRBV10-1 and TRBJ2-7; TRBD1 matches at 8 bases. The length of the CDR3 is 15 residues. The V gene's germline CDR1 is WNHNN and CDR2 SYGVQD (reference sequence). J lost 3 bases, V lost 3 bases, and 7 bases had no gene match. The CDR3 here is CASSETQGAGYEQYF. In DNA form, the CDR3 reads TGCGCCAGCAGTGAAACCCAGGGGGCGGGCTACGAGCAGTACTTC.

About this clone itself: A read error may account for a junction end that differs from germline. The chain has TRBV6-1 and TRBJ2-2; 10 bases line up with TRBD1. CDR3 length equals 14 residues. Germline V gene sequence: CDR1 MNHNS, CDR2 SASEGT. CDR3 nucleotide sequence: TGTGCCAGCAGTCTACTTTCCGGACAGGGGGGGCTGTTTTTT. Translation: CASSLLSGQGGLFF.

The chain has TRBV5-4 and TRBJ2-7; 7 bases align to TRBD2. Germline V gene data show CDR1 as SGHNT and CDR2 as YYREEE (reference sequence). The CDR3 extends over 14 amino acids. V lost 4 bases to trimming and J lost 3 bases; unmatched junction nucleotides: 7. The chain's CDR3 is CASSPPQRDYEQYF. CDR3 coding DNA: TGTGCCAGCAGCCCCCCCCAGCGGGACTACGAGCAGTACTTC.

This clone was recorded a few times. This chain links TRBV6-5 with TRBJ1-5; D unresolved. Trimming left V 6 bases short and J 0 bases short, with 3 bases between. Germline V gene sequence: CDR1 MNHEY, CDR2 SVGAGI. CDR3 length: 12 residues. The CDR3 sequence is CASSGSNQPQHF. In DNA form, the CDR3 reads TGTGCCAGCAGCGGTAGCAATCAGCCCCAGCATTTT.

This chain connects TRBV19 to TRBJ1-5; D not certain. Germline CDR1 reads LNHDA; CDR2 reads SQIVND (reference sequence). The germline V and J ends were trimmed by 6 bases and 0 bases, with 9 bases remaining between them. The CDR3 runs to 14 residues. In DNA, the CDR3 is TGTGCCAGTAGCGGCAGGTTTAGCAATCAGCCCCAGCATTTT. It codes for CASSGRFSNQPQHF.

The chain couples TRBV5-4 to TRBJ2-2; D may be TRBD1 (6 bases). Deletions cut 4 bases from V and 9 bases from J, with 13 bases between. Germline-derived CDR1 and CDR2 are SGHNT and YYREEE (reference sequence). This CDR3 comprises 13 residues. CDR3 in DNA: TGTGCCAGCAGCCCGGGACATCGGAGGGAGCTGTTTTTT. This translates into CASSPGHRRELFF. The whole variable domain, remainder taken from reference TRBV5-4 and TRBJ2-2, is ETGVTQSPTHLIKTRGQQVTLRCSSQSGHNTVSWYQQALGQGPQFIFQYYREEENGRGNFPPRFSGLQFPNYSSELNVNALELDDSALYLCASSPGHRRELFFGEGSRLTVL.

This CDR3 is CASSTKTGNTEAFF. CDR3 in DNA: TGTGCCAGTAGTACAAAGACAGGGAACACTGAAGCTTTCTTT. J is TRBJ1-1 and V is TRBV19, with D possibly being TRBD1 (6 bases). From germline, CDR1 is LNHDA and CDR2 SQIVND (reference sequence). CDR3 length: 14 amino acids. V was clipped by 4 bases and J by 1 base, with 10 bases between them.

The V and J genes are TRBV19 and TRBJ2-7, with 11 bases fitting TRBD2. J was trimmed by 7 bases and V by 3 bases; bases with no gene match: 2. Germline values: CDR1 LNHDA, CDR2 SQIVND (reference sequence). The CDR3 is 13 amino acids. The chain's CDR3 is CASSMGLADEQYF. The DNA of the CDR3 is TGTGCCAGTAGTATGGGACTAGCGGATGAGCAGTACTTC.

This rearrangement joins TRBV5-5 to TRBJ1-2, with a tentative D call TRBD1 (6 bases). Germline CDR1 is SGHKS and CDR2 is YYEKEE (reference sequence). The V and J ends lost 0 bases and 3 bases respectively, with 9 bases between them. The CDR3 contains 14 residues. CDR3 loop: CASSLVGGDYGYTF. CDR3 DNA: TGTGCCAGCAGCTTGGTAGGGGGAGACTATGGCTACACCTTC.

In nucleotides, the CDR3 is TGTGCCAGCAGTTTAATAGCACAATCGGTTGAAGCTTTCTTT. The encoded protein is CASSLIAQSVEAFF. V and J are TRBV28 and TRBJ1-1; D ambiguous. With 2 bases removed from V and 7 bases from J, the gap between germline ends came to 14 bases. Germline values: CDR1 MDHEN, CDR2 SYDVKM. The CDR3 contains 14 residues.

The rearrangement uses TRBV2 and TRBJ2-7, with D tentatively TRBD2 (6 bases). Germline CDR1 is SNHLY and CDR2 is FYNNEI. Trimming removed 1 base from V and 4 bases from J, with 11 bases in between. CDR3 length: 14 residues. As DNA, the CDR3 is TGTGCCAGCAGTGAAGGAAGCGGGCGGTACGAGCAGTACTTC. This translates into CASSEGSGRYEQYF.